This TCR beta chain was identified during a study of blood T cell repertoires in COVID-19. Clones were read by immunoSEQ multiplex PCR, and TCRdb kept only the in-frame ones, dropping some. The sample lists tens of thousands of clones, around 83% occurring once. In germline, CDR1 is LGHDT, CDR2 YNNKEL (reference sequence). V lost 6 bases to trimming and J lost 0 bases, with 12 bases between them. CDR3 length equals 15 residues. This clone was seen a single time. Sequencing used peripheral blood. The source of this sequence is a man aged 50-60 years with active COVID-19. The rearrangement uses TRBV3-1 (or the pseudogene TRBV3-2) and TRBJ2-1, with D tentatively TRBD2 (6 bases). The chain's CDR3 is CASRRSGSSYNEQFF. As DNA, the CDR3 is TGTGCCAGCAGACGTAGCGGCAGCTCCTACAATGAGCAGTTCTTC.